This is a list of T cell receptor beta chains from one sample in a study of cytomegalovirus exposure and HLA in healthy donors. The method was immunoSEQ multiplex PCR; TCRdb's version includes in-frame clones alone and lacks a portion of them. Recorded for this sample: tens of thousands of clones. Sequenced: PBMCs. All receptors come from a male donor in good health and CMV-seropositive. CDR3s include the opening cysteine and the closing phenylalanine or tryptophan. A D gene is named only where the DNA matches it firmly. For some rows the clone size is stated as once, few or many, or as a class when expanded; others skip it.

D gene	V gene	J gene	clone size	CDR3 DNA	CDR3 protein
.	TRBV9	TRBJ1-1	.	TGTGCCAGCAGCGTAGTGGGGCCTACAGAAGCTTTCTTT	CASSVVGPTEAFF
.	TRBV6-5	TRBJ1-1	.	TGTGCCAGCAGTTACGGCAGGTCTAACACTGAAGCTTTCTTT	CASSYGRSNTEAFF
TRBD1	TRBV6-6	TRBJ1-2	.	TGTGCCAGCAGTAGGGGACAGGGAGGAGGCTACACCTTC	CASSRGQGGGYTF
TRBD1	TRBV6-4	TRBJ1-6	.	TGTGCCAGCAGTGTACAGGGGGGAGGTAATTCACCCCTCCACTTT	CASSVQGGGNSPLHF
.	TRBV20-1	TRBJ2-1	.	TGCAGTGCTACCTTCTACAATGAGCAGTTCTTC	CSATFYNEQFF
.	TRBV30	TRBJ1-2	.	TGTGCCTGGAGCCCGGGGGTTGGCTACACCTTC	CAWSPGVGYTF
TRBD1	TRBV7-9	TRBJ1-2	.	TGTGCCAGCAGCCTTGGGACAGGCATTATTTTGGATGGCTACACCTTC	CASSLGTGIILDGYTF
TRBD1	TRBV30	TRBJ2-7	.	TGTGCCGGGAGTGTAGAACAGGGGCTATCCTACGAGCAGTACTTC	CAGSVEQGLSYEQYF
.	TRBV6-5	TRBJ2-7	.	TGTGCCAGCAGTTACGGAGGGTACTCCTACGAGCAGTACTTC	CASSYGGYSYEQYF
.	TRBV27	TRBJ1-1	.	TGTGCCAGCAGTTGGCAGGGGTTACGTGGGACTGAAGCTTTCTTT	CASSWQGLRGTEAFF
.	TRBV9	TRBJ2-4	.	TGTGCCAGCAGCCCCGGTGGACATCGGCCCAAAAACATTCAGTACTTC	CASSPGGHRPKNIQYF
.	TRBV5-1	TRBJ2-5	.	TGCGCCAGCAGCCGGGGGGCTGGAGAGACCCAGTACTTC	CASSRGAGETQYF
TRBD1	TRBV6-4	TRBJ1-4	.	TGCGGGCGGAGTAGGGCGGGACAGGGTCCTGGAGGGCTGTTTTTT	CGRSRAGQGPGGLFF
.	TRBV9	TRBJ2-3	.	TGTGCCAGCAGCCCGAGCACAGATACGCAGTATTTT	CASSPSTDTQYF
.	TRBV6-1	TRBJ1-4	.	TGTGCCAGCAGCCGGACACCGACTAATGAAAAACTGTTTTTT	CASSRTPTNEKLFF
.	TRBV6-6	TRBJ2-3	.	TGTGCCAGCAGTTACCGGGACACAGATACGCAGTATTTT	CASSYRDTDTQYF
TRBD2	TRBV10-1	TRBJ2-1	.	TGCGCCAGCAGTGAGAAACTAGCGGGGGGCAATGAGCAGTTCTTC	CASSEKLAGGNEQFF
TRBD2	TRBV6-4	TRBJ2-2	medium-sized	TGTGCCAGCAGTGTGGGAGCGGGAGACACCGGGGAGCTGTTTTTT	CASSVGAGDTGELFF
TRBD2	TRBV7-2	TRBJ2-1	.	TGTGCCAGCAGCCTTGGGGAGGGGCCCTATGAGCAGTTCTTC	CASSLGEGPYEQFF
TRBD2	TRBV6-5	TRBJ2-7	.	TGTGCCAGCAGTCGGGCGGGAGCTACCTACGAGCAGTACTTC	CASSRAGATYEQYF
TRBD1	TRBV30	TRBJ1-6	.	TGTGCCTGGAGTTTCAGGGGACAGTCACCCCTCCACTTT	CAWSFRGQSPLHF
.	TRBV30	TRBJ1-1	.	TGTGCCTGGAGTACAACCGGGACAGAAGCTTTCTTT	CAWSTTGTEAFF
.	TRBV2	TRBJ1-5	.	TGTGCCAGCAGTGTGGGGGGTGACGGCAATCAGCCCCAGCATTTT	CASSVGGDGNQPQHF
TRBD2	TRBV6-6	TRBJ2-7	.	TGTGCCAGCAGCCCTCTAGCGGGAATCTACGAGCAGTACTTC	CASSPLAGIYEQYF
.	TRBV20-1	TRBJ1-5	.	TGCAGTGCTACGGAGAATCAGCCCCAGCATTTT	CSATENQPQHF
TRBD1	TRBV19	TRBJ1-2	.	TGTGCCAGTAGTTCGGGACAGGGCTTTTACGGCTACACCTTC	CASSSGQGFYGYTF
TRBD1	TRBV6-1	TRBJ2-5	.	TGTGCCAGCAGTGAATTACTCGGACAGGGGGGTGAGACCCAGTACTTC	CASSELLGQGGETQYF